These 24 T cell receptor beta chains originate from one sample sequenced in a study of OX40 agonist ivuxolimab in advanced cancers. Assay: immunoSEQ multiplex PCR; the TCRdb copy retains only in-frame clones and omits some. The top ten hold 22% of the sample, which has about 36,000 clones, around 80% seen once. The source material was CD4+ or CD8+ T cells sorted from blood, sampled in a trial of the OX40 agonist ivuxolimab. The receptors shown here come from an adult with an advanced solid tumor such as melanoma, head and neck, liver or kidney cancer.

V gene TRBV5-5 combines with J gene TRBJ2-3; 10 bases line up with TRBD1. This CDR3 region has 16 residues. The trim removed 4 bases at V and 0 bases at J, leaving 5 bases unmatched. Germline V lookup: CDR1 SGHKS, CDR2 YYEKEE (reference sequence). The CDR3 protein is CASSRRTGGSTDTQYF. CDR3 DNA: TGTGCCAGCAGCCGCCGGACAGGGGGAAGCACAGATACGCAGTATTTT.

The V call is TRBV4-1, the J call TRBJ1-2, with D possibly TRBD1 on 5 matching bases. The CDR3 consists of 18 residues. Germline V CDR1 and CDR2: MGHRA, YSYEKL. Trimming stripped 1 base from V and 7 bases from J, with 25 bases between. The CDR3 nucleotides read TGCGCCAGCAGCCAAGTGGGGGGAAGACAGAGGGGATTTCCTGGCTACACCTTC. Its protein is CASSQVGGRQRGFPGYTF.

CDR3 DNA sequence: TGTGCCAGCAGTTCCTCGGCGGGCGGAGAGACCCAGTACTTC. This encodes CASSSSAGGETQYF. V usage is TRBV28 and J usage is TRBJ2-5, with D possibly matching TRBD2 (5 bases). The CDR3 has 14 residues. V was trimmed by 4 bases and J by 4 bases, leaving 13 bases between them. CDR1 and CDR2 from the germline V gene are MDHEN and SYDVKM.

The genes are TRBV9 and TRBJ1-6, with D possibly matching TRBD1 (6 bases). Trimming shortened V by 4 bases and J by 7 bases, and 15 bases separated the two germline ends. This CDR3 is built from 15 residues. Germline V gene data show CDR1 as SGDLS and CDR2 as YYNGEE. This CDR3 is CASSYGNRDNSPLHF. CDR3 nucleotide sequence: TGTGCCAGCAGCTATGGGAACAGGGACAATTCACCCCTCCACTTT.

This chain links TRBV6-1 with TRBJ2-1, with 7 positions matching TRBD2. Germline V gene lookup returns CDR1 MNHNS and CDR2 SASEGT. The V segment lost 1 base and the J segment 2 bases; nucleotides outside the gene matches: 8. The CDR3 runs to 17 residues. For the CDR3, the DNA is TGTGCCAGCAGTGAAGTGGGAAGGGGAGGGCCCTACAATGAGCAGTTCTTC. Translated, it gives CASSEVGRGGPYNEQFF.

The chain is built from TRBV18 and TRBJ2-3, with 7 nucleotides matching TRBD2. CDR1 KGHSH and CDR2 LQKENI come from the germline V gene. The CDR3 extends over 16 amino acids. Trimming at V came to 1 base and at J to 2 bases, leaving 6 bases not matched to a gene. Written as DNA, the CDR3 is TGTGCCAGCTCACCACGGGGCGGGAGCTTCACAGATACGCAGTATTTT. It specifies CASSPRGGSFTDTQYF.

This CDR3 is CASKMGHSYEQYF. CDR3 DNA sequence: TGTGCCAGCAAGATGGGCCATTCCTACGAGCAGTACTTC. The chain couples TRBV27 to TRBJ2-7, with unresolved D. The CDR3 consists of 13 residues. The germline CDR1 and CDR2 sequences are MNHEY and SMNVEV (reference sequence). V was shortened by 7 bases and J by 1 base, with 11 bases between the two germline ends.

DNA for the CDR3: TGCAGTGCTCCAAGGAACACTGAAGCTTTCTTT. Protein product: CSAPRNTEAFF. This chain uses TRBV20-1 with TRBJ1-1; D not certain. CDR1 and CDR2 from the germline V gene are DFQATT and SNEGSKA (reference sequence). The CDR3 contains 11 residues. With 5 bases removed from V and 1 base from J, the gap between germline ends came to 5 bases.

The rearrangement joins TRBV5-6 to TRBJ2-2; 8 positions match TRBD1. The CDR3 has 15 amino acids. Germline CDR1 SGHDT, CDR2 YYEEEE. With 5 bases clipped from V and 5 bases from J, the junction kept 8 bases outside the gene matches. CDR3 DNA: TGTGCCAGCAGTCAGACAGGGGTGATTACCGGGGAGCTGTTTTTT. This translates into CASSQTGVITGELFF.

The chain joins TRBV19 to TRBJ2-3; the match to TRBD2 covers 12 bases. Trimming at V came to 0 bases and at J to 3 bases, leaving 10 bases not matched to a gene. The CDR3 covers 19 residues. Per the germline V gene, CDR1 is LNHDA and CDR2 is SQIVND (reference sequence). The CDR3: CASSIDGASGGAGTDTQYF. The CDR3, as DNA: TGTGCCAGTAGTATAGATGGGGCTAGCGGGGGGGCTGGTACAGATACGCAGTATTTT.

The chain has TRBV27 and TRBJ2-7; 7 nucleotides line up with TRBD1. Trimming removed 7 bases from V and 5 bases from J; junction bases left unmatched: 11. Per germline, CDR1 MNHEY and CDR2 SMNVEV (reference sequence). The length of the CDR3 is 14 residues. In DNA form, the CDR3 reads TGTGCCAGCACCGTACATCAGGGGGTCAACGAGCAGTACTTC. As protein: CASTVHQGVNEQYF.

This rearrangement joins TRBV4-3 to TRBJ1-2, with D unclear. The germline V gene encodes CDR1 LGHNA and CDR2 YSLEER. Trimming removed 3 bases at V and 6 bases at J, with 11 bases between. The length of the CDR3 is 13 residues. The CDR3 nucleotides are TGCGCCAGCAGCCACGAGGGATACAATGGCTACACCTTC. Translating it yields CASSHEGYNGYTF.

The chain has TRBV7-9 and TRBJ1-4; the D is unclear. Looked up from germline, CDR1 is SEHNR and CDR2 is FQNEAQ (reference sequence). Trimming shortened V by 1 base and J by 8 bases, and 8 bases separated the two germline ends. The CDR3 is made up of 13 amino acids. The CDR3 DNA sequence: TGTGCCAGCAGCTTAGTTTTAGGGGAAAAACTGTTTTTT. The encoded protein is CASSLVLGEKLFF.

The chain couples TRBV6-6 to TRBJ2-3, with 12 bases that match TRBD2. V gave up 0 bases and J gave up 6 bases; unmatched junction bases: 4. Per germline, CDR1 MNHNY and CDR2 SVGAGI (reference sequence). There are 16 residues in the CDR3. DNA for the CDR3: TGTGCCAGCAGTTACTCGCTAGCGGGGGGGAGGGATACGCAGTATTTT. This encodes CASSYSLAGGRDTQYF.

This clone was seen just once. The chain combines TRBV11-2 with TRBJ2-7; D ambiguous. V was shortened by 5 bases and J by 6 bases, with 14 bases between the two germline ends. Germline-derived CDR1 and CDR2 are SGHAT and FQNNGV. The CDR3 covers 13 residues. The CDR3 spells CASSPSSSGEQYF. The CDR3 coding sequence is TGTGCCAGCAGCCCAAGTTCCTCTGGCGAGCAGTACTTC.

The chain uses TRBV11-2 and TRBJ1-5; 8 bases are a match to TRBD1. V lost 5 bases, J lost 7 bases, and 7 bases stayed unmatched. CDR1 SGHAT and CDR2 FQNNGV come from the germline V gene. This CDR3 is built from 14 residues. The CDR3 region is CASSRDRLEQPQHF. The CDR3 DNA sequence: TGTGCCAGCAGCCGGGACAGGTTAGAGCAGCCCCAGCATTTT.

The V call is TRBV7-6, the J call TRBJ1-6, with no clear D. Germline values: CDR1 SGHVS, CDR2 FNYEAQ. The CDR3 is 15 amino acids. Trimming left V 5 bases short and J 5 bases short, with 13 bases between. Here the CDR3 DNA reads TGTGCCAGCAGCCTCGCCCCGAGTAATAATTCACCCCTCCACTTT. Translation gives CASSLAPSNNSPLHF. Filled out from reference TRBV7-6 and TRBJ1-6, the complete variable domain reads GAGVSQSPRYKVTKRGQDVALRCDPISGHVSLYWYRQALGQGPEFLTYFNYEAQQDKSGLPNDRFSAERPEGSISTLTIQRTEQRDSAMYRCASSLAPSNNSPLHFGNGTRLTVT.

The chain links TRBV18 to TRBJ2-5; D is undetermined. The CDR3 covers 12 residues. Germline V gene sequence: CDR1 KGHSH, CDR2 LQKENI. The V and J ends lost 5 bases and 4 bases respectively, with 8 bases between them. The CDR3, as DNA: TGTGCCAGCTCAGGGATGAGAGAGACCCAGTACTTC. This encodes CASSGMRETQYF.

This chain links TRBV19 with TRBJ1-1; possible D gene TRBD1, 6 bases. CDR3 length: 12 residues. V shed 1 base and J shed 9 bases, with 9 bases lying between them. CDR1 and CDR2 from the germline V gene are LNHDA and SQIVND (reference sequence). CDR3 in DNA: TGTGCCAGTAGTATAGGGACAGTTAAAGCTTTCTTT. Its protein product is CASSIGTVKAFF.

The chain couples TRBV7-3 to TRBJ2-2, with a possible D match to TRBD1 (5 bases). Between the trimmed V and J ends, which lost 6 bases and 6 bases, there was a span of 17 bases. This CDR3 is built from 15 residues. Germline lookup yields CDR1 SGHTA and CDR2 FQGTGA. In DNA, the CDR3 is TGTGCCAGCAGTTTTCTAGGGGCCGGTCCCGGGGAGCTGTTTTTT. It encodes CASSFLGAGPGELFF.

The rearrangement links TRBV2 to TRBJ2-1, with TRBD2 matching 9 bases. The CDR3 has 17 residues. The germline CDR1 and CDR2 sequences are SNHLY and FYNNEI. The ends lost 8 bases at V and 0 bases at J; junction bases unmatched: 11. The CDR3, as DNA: TGTGCCAGCCAACGGGTAGCGGGGGCGAGCTCCTACAATGAGCAGTTCTTC. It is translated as CASQRVAGASSYNEQFF.

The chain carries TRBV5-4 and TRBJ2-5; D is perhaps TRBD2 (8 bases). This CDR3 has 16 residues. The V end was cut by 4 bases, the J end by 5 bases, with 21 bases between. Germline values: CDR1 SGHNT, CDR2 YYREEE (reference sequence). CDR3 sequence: CASSAGLAGGMETQYF. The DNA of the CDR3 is TGTGCCAGCAGCGCTGGACTAGCAGGGGGGATGGAGACCCAGTACTTC.

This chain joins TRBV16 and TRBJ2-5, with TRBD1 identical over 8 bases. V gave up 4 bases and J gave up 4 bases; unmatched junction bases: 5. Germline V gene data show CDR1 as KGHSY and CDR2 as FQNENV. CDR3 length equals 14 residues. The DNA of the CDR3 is TGTGCCAGCAGCCGGCAGGGGGCTGGAGAGACCCAGTACTTC. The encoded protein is CASSRQGAGETQYF.

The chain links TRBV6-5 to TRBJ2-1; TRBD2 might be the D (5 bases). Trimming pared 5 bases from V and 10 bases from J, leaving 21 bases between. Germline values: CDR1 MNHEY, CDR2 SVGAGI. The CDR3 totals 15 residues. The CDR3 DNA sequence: TGTGCCAGCAGTCCTCCTGGCTTGAGGGCCCCAGAGCAGTTCTTC. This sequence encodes CASSPPGLRAPEQFF.